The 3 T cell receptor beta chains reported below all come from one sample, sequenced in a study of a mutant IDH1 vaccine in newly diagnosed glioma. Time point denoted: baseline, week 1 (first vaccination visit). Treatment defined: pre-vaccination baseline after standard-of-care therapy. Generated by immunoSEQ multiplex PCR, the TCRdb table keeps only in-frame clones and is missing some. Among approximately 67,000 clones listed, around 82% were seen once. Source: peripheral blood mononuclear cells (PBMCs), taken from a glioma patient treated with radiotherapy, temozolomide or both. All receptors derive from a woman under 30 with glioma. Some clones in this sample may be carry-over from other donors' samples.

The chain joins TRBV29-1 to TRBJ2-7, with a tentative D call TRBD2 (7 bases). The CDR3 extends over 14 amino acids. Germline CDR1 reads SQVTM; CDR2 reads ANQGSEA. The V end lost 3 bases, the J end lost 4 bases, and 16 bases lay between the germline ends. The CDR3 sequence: CSVEGGGGSYEQYF. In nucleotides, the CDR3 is TGCAGCGTTGAGGGGGGAGGGGGTTCGTACGAGCAGTACTTC.

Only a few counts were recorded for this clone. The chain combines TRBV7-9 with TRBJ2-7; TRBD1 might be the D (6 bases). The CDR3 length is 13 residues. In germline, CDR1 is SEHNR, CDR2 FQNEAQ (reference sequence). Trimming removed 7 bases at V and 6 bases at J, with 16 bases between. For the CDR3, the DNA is TGTGCCAGCACAGGGGTGTGGGTGAGCGAGCAGTACTTC. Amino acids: CASTGVWVSEQYF.

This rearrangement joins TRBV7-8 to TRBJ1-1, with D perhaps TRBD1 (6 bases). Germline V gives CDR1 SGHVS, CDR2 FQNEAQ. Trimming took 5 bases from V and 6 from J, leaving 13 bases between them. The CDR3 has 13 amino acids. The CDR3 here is CASSIGAGAEAFF. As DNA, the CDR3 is TGTGCCAGCAGCATTGGGGCAGGGGCTGAAGCTTTCTTT. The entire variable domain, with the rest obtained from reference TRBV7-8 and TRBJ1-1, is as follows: GAGVSQSPRYKVAKRGQDVALRCDPISGHVSLFWYQQALGQGPEFLTYFQNEAQLDKSGLPSDRFFAERPEGSVSTLKIQRTQQEDSAVYLCASSIGAGAEAFFGQGTRLTVV.